Sequencing of this T cell receptor (beta chain) was carried out in a study of cytomegalovirus exposure and HLA in healthy donors. Across the whole study: Samples from HLA-typed donors yielded about 86 million unique TCRs in an early data release.

This clone was observed a few times. Its antigen remains unidentified. Whole-study results and caveats: There were reportedly fewer N-insertions in an Asian-associated ancestry cluster than the approximately 700-donor mean, in a later analysis. There were some public TCRs occurring in many donors, but most TCR sequences were rare. Reportedly, TCR beta sequences accurately predicted HLA-A and HLA-B alleles in most subjects.

The PCR used 60 Vbeta and 13 Jbeta primers. Profiled with immunoSEQ multiplex PCR; TCRdb holds only in-frame clones, not every one. The sample holds around 200,000 clones; around 75% are singletons and the top ten take over 5.5%. J gave up 5 bases and V 5 bases, and 2 bases lay outside the gene matches. CDR1 SGHDT and CDR2 YYEEEE come from the germline V gene. The CDR3 loop spans 13 amino acids. The TCR was taken from a man in his forties in good health and CMV-seropositive. The specimen sequenced was PBMCs. This rearrangement joins TRBV5-6 to TRBJ2-7; 12 bases fit TRBD1. Written as DNA, the CDR3 is TGTGCCAGCAGTTGGGACAGGGGGCACGAGCAGTACTTC. Translated: CASSWDRGHEQYF.